Sequencing of this TCR beta chain was carried out in a study of T-cell reconstitution after alpha-beta-depleted transplantation in children. This CDR3 has 15 amino acids. V shed 3 bases, J shed 7 bases, and the junction held 7 bases outside the gene matches. CDR1 SNHLY and CDR2 FYNNEI come from the germline V gene. This clonotype was counted a few times. For TCRbeta, the library was prepared with unique molecular identifiers. TCRdb reprocessed the PCR reads with MiXCR, giving one entry per CDR3 protein. The sample contains about 340,000 distinct CDR3 sequences, 10% to 15% of which appear only once. This receptor was taken from a human donor who donated a stem cell graft to a child with Fanconi anemia. The source material was PBMCs, sampled from the stem cell graft. The chain has TRBV2 and TRBJ2-1, with 9 bases matching TRBD1. CDR3 nucleotide sequence: TGTGCCAGCAGTGACCGAGGGACAGGGAAGAATGAGCAGTTCTTC. It is translated as CASSDRGTGKNEQFF.